The 13 T cell receptor beta chains presented below share a single source sample, sequenced in a study of T cells expressing NK-cell markers (dated by TCRdb to 2020 to 2021). Libraries were constructed by 5' RACE. Sequencing instrument: Illumina HiSeq 2000. The reads were reprocessed in TCRdb, with one entry per CDR3 protein sequence and no accompanying DNA. The sample's own table lists over 150,000 distinct CDR3 sequences. Jointly, the top ten make up around 20% of the sample. Sample: blood T cells: a sorted CD56 or NKG2C T cell subset, CD4+ or CD8+ T cells, or bulk PBMC T cells (not recorded which). The receptors were sampled from a man aged 18-70 years in good health.

The V and J genes are TRBV7-7 and TRBJ1-4; the TRBD1 assignment by TCRdb is unverifiable without DNA. Germline V gene sequence: CDR1 SSHAT, CDR2 FNYEAQ (reference sequence). The CDR3 has 15 amino acids. The CDR3 is CASSPGGTFNEKLFF.

The genes are TRBV12-3 or TRBV12-4 and TRBJ1-1; the TRBD1 assignment by TCRdb is unverifiable without DNA. This CDR3 has 13 amino acids. The CDR3 protein is CASIYRGGGFAFF.

The CDR3 protein is CASSLDRGFYNEQFF. The chain uses TRBV6-5 and TRBJ2-1; TCRdb reports TRBD1, a call that lacks DNA to check it against. This CDR3 has 15 residues. Germline CDR1 MNHEY, CDR2 SVGAGI.

The V gene is TRBV5-1, the J gene TRBJ2-7; TCRdb indicates TRBD1, and absent DNA this call remains unverified. The CDR3 runs 16 residues. CDR1 is SGHRS, CDR2 YFSETQ, per germline. The CDR3 region is CASSFRRDRVAYEQYF.

The J gene is TRBJ2-1, the V gene TRBV12-3 or TRBV12-4; TCRdb reports TRBD1, a call that lacks DNA to check it against. The CDR3 runs 15 residues. CDR3 residues: CATLGRGTGGYEQFF.

This chain links TRBV11-2 with TRBJ2-1; TCRdb reports TRBD1, a call that lacks DNA to check it against. This CDR3 spans 13 amino acids. Looked up from germline, CDR1 is SGHAT and CDR2 is FQNNGV. The chain's CDR3 is CASSSSVGGPPFF. The entire variable domain, with the rest obtained from reference TRBV11-2 and TRBJ2-1, is as follows: EAGVAQSPRYKIIEKRQSVAFWCNPISGHATLYWYQQILGQGPKLLIQFQNNGVVDDSQLPKDRFSAERLKGVDSTLKIQPAKLEDSAVYLCASSSSVGGPPFFGPGTRLTVL.

J is TRBJ2-1 and V is TRBV7-6. Germline CDR1 SGHVS, CDR2 FNYEAQ. This CDR3 has 12 amino acids. The CDR3 here is CASSMKDNEQFF.

The chain uses TRBV20-1 and TRBJ2-7; TCRdb names TRBD2, which stays unverified in the absence of DNA. CDR3 size: 14 residues. CDR1 DFQATT and CDR2 SNEGSKA come from the germline V gene (reference sequence). CDR3 sequence reads: CSFSGSTSGYEQYF.

This rearrangement joins TRBV6-1 to TRBJ1-5; lacking DNA, the TRBD1 call made by TCRdb goes unchecked. This CDR3 region has 16 residues. Germline lookup yields CDR1 MNHNS and CDR2 SASEGT. Here the CDR3 reads CASSEIGDRGLQPQHF.

The V and J genes are TRBV12-3 or TRBV12-4 and TRBJ2-2. This CDR3 has 12 residues. CDR3 residues: CASSTQSTELFF.

The chain employs TRBV6-2 or TRBV6-3 and TRBJ2-2; lacking DNA, the TRBD1 call made by TCRdb goes unchecked. The CDR3 totals 13 residues. Germline CDR1 MNHEY, CDR2 SVGEGT. CDR3 residues: CASRTPNNGELFF.

J is TRBJ1-3 and V is TRBV5-1. Germline-derived CDR1 and CDR2 are SGHRS and YFSETQ. CDR3 length: 14 amino acids. The CDR3 sequence: CASSLAGDGNTIYF.

The V and J genes are TRBV7-9 and TRBJ2-4; TCRdb indicates TRBD2, and absent DNA this call remains unverified. The CDR3 sequence is 16 residues long. Germline V gene data show CDR1 as SEHNR and CDR2 as FQNEAQ (reference sequence). CDR3 residues: CASSSWELAGPNIQYF.